One and the same sample provided the 16 T cell receptor beta chains below, sequenced in a study of blood T cell repertoires in COVID-19. The assay was immunoSEQ multiplex PCR, and TCRdb's table has in-frame clones only and misses some. The top ten clones hold about 1.5% of a sample with some 200,000 clones, about 90% of them seen once. Material for sequencing was peripheral blood. The receptors were sampled from a young man with active or convalescent COVID-19.

The genes are TRBV6-1 and TRBJ1-1; TRBD1 is a possible D gene (5 bases). CDR3 length equals 15 residues. Germline values: CDR1 MNHNS, CDR2 SASEGT. V shed 1 base and J shed 1 base, with 10 bases lying between them. CDR3 bases: TGTGCCAGCAGTGAAGGACAGACGGGGAACACTGAAGCTTTCTTT. This encodes CASSEGQTGNTEAFF.

This chain links TRBV19 with TRBJ1-1; weak D call: TRBD1 (5 bases). Germline V lookup: CDR1 LNHDA, CDR2 SQIVND (reference sequence). V gave up 7 bases and J gave up 5 bases, with 20 bases separating them. This CDR3 comprises 15 residues. The CDR3 protein is CASTLGGGLGTEAFF. The CDR3 nucleotides are TGTGCCAGTACCCTAGGCGGGGGTTTGGGAACTGAAGCTTTCTTT.

V is TRBV12-5 and J is TRBJ1-2; no firm D call. Germline assignment: CDR1 LGHNT and CDR2 FRNRAP. The CDR3 spans 13 residues. V was trimmed by 7 bases and J by 2 bases, leaving 11 bases between them. The CDR3 reads CASASPGNYGYTF. CDR3 sequence (DNA): TGTGCTAGTGCCTCTCCGGGGAACTATGGCTACACCTTC. The full variable domain, its missing parts supplied by reference TRBV12-5 and TRBJ1-2, is DARVTQTPRHKVTEMGQEVTMRCQPILGHNTVFWYRQTMMQGLELLAYFRNRAPLDDSGMPKDRFSAEMPDATLATLKIQPSEPRDSAVYFCASASPGNYGYTFGSGTRLTVV.

The chain recombines TRBV7-9 with TRBJ2-5, with TRBD1 matching over 9 bases. Germline lookup yields CDR1 SEHNR and CDR2 FQNEAQ (reference sequence). V was pared by 8 bases and J by 5 bases, with 9 bases of the junction left unmatched. The CDR3 runs 14 residues. The CDR3 loop reads CASQRDRAVETQYF. The CDR3 DNA reads TGTGCCAGCCAACGGGACAGGGCGGTGGAGACCCAGTACTTC.

With regard to this clone: The same CDR3 also results from other DNA sequences found in this sample. The CDR3 bases are TGTGCCAGCAGTTATATTATTGGCAACCGTAATGAGCAGTTCTTC. This sequence encodes CASSYIIGNRNEQFF. V and J are TRBV27 and TRBJ2-1; no clear D gene. The germline V gene encodes CDR1 MNHEY and CDR2 SMNVEV (reference sequence). The CDR3 is made up of 15 amino acids. Trimming removed 4 bases at V and 7 bases at J, with 17 bases between.

This clone was seen a handful of times. The rearrangement links TRBV7-2 to TRBJ1-2; TRBD1 is a possible D gene (5 bases). Germline values: CDR1 SGHTA, CDR2 FQGNSA. V was shortened by 2 bases and J by 2 bases, with 21 bases between the two germline ends. This CDR3 has 18 amino acids. This chain's CDR3 is CASSLRWSGRMGNYGYTF. The CDR3 nucleotides read TGTGCCAGCAGCTTACGCTGGTCAGGGAGGATGGGAAACTATGGCTACACCTTC. The full variable domain, in which reference TRBV7-2 and TRBJ1-2 provide the parts outside the CDR3, is GAGVSQSPSNKVTEKGKDVELRCDPISGHTALYWYRQSLGQGLEFLIYFQGNSAPDKSGLPSDRFSAERTGGSVSTLTIQRTQQEDSAVYLCASSLRWSGRMGNYGYTFGSGTRLTVV.

The chain recombines TRBV7-6 with TRBJ2-1; 7 bases are shared with TRBD2. The V gene's germline CDR1 is SGHVS and CDR2 FNYEAQ. The CDR3 is made up of 16 amino acids. The V and J ends lost 6 bases and 6 bases, in that order; junction bases with no gene match: 14. This chain's CDR3 is CASRLQSAGLPNEQFF. In nucleotides, the CDR3 is TGTGCCAGCAGATTGCAATCAGCGGGATTGCCCAATGAGCAGTTCTTC.

The V call is TRBV6-2 or TRBV6-3, the J call TRBJ1-5, with D possibly TRBD1 on 5 matching bases. CDR3 length equals 18 residues. Germline V gene data show CDR1 as MNHEY and CDR2 as SVGEGT. The V gene lost 2 bases and the J gene lost 5 bases, with 22 bases spanning the gap. CDR3 DNA: TGTGCCAGCAGTTACACCCAACCCCGGGGGTCGCTCGATCAGCCCCAGCATTTT. It encodes CASSYTQPRGSLDQPQHF.

The V and J genes are TRBV7-8 and TRBJ2-2; TRBD1 aligns across 9 bases. The J segment lost 4 bases and the V segment lost 5 bases, leaving 8 bases of the junction unmatched. This CDR3 spans 16 amino acids. Germline V gene sequence: CDR1 SGHVS, CDR2 FQNEAQ. The CDR3 coding sequence is TGTGCCAGCAGCCATGGACAGGGGCGGATCACCGGGGAGCTGTTTTTT. Translating gives CASSHGQGRITGELFF.

The chain recombines TRBV7-9 with TRBJ2-4; D gene unclear. In germline, CDR1 is SEHNR, CDR2 FQNEAQ (reference sequence). The CDR3 loop spans 11 amino acids. V was shortened by 5 bases and J by 5 bases, with 4 bases between the two germline ends. Written as DNA, the CDR3 is TGTGCCAGCAGCGGGCAAAACATTCAGTACTTC. Encoded protein: CASSGQNIQYF.

The chain recombines TRBV7-8 with TRBJ1-2, with D unresolved. The CDR3 consists of 14 residues. The ends were cut back, 1 base at V and 3 bases at J, with 9 bases in the middle. Germline V gene sequence: CDR1 SGHVS, CDR2 FQNEAQ. DNA for the CDR3: TGTGCCAGCAGCTTAGGACCAGAGGACTATGGCTACACCTTC. Translating gives CASSLGPEDYGYTF.

The table lists this clone with a few counts. This CDR3 is also generated by other DNA sequences in the sample. The chain uses TRBV7-2 and TRBJ1-3, with 9 nucleotides matching TRBD1. The CDR3 has 16 amino acids. Looked up from germline, CDR1 is SGHTA and CDR2 is FQGNSA. Trimming removed 4 bases from V and 1 base from J; junction bases left unmatched: 5. CDR3 nucleotide sequence: TGTGCCAGCAGCTCATCACAGGGGGCATCTGGAAACACCATATATTTT. It encodes CASSSSQGASGNTIYF.

J is TRBJ1-3 and V is TRBV28; D is uncertain. CDR1 and CDR2 (germline): MDHEN, SYDVKM. Trimming removed 5 bases from V and 4 bases from J, with 12 bases in between. The CDR3 runs 14 residues. CDR3 protein: CASSRSGGGNTIYF. In DNA form, the CDR3 reads TGTGCCAGCAGTCGCTCGGGTGGGGGAAACACCATATATTTT.

The rearrangement links TRBV28 to TRBJ1-5, with D tentatively TRBD1 (6 bases). The germline CDR1 and CDR2 sequences are MDHEN and SYDVKM. Trimming took off 5 bases at V and 5 bases at J, with 10 bases between the two ends. This CDR3 region has 13 residues. The CDR3 here is CASSPQGHQPQHF. In nucleotides, the CDR3 is TGTGCCAGCAGTCCCCAGGGGCATCAGCCCCAGCATTTT. Complete variable domain (other parts from reference TRBV28 and TRBJ1-5): DVKVTQSSRYLVKRTGEKVFLECVQDMDHENMFWYRQDPGLGLRLIYFSYDVKMKEKGDIPEGYSVSREKKERFSLILESASTNQTSMYLCASSPQGHQPQHFGDGTRLSIL.

The chain has TRBV25-1 and TRBJ1-1; D may be TRBD1 (6 bases). This CDR3 region has 16 residues. Germline V gene data show CDR1 as MGHDK and CDR2 as SYGVNS. Trimming removed 4 bases from V and 0 bases from J, with 15 bases in between. The CDR3 DNA is TGTGCCAGCAGTGCCACAGGGAATGGGGTGAACACTGAAGCTTTCTTT. Its protein is CASSATGNGVNTEAFF.

The chain is built from TRBV30 and TRBJ2-5; 7 bases match TRBD1. This CDR3 region has 15 residues. Losses at the gene ends were 5 bases for V and 2 bases for J; bases not matched to a gene: 11. Per germline, CDR1 GTSNPN and CDR2 SVGIG (reference sequence). CDR3 region: CAWGIGAGGQETQYF. As DNA, the CDR3 is TGTGCCTGGGGCATTGGAGCAGGGGGTCAAGAGACCCAGTACTTC.